This T cell receptor beta chain originates from a study of patients and donors after allogeneic stem cell transplantation. As for this clonotype: At one end the junction does not follow the germline gene, possibly because of a read error.

The germline V gene has CDR1 MNHEY and CDR2 SMNVEV (reference sequence). The CDR3 runs 17 residues. TCRdb used MiXCR to reprocess the RT-PCR reads, holding one entry per CDR3 protein. The data contain about 200,000 distinct CDR3 sequences, roughly 40% of them singletons. Specimen: blood, either unsorted or a sorted T cell fraction (not recorded which). The source is a human donor who was either an allogeneic HSCT recipient or a stem cell or donor lymphocyte infusion donor (not recorded which). It is not recorded whose cells these are; they may come from a transplant donor. V usage is TRBV27 and J usage is TRBJ2-1; 11 nucleotides line up with TRBD2. CDR3 sequence reads: CASSLGLAESSYNEPFF. For the CDR3, the DNA is TGTGCCAGCAGTTTGGGACTAGCGGAGAGCTCCTACAATGAGCCGTTCTTC.